Each of the 22 T cell receptor beta chains below was sequenced from the same sample in a study of cytomegalovirus exposure and HLA in healthy donors. PCR amplification relied on 60 Vbeta primers (plus 13 Jbeta primers). Libraries were prepared by immunoSEQ multiplex PCR; TCRdb keeps only in-frame clonotypes and omits some of them. The table has about 150,000 clones, 60% to 80% seen once. The material sequenced was PBMCs. These receptors were obtained from a man aged 30 to 45 in good health and CMV-seropositive.

The chain carries TRBV7-2 and TRBJ1-5, with D tentatively TRBD1 (6 bases). Germline V gene data show CDR1 as SGHTA and CDR2 as FQGNSA. This CDR3 region has 20 residues. Trimming stripped 0 bases from V and 0 bases from J, with 21 bases between. CDR3 DNA sequence: TGTGCCAGCAGCTTAGCCGCAGGGGACATACCTCTTTATAGCAATCAGCCCCAGCATTTT. Its translation is CASSLAAGDIPLYSNQPQHF.

The CDR3, as DNA: TGTGCCAGCAGTGAATACGGGACTAGTCGCGGCGAGCAGTACTTC. Its translation is CASSEYGTSRGEQYF. The V call is TRBV25-1, the J call TRBJ2-7; 8 nucleotides match TRBD2. CDR3 size: 15 residues. Germline values: CDR1 MGHDK, CDR2 SYGVNS. J was trimmed by 6 bases and V by 0 bases; bases with no gene match: 7.

Worth noting for this clone: At one of its ends the junction is not consistent with the germline gene, which may arise from a read error. The gene calls are TRBV7-9 and TRBJ2-1; the match to TRBD1 covers 8 bases. This CDR3 has 15 residues. Per the germline V gene, CDR1 is SEHNR and CDR2 is FQNEAQ (reference sequence). Written as DNA, the CDR3 is TGTGCCAGCACCCCCGGACAGGGTAGCTACAATGATCAGTTCTTC. Its protein product is CASTPGQGSYNDQFF.

The V call is TRBV11-2, the J call TRBJ1-1; the match to TRBD1 covers 7 bases. Germline CDR1 is SGHAT and CDR2 is FQNNGV. Trimming at V came to 5 bases and at J to 5 bases, leaving 8 bases not matched to a gene. This CDR3 comprises 14 residues. CDR3 sequence (DNA): TGTGCCAGCAGCATCAGACAGGGTGGGACTGAAGCTTTCTTT. Encoded protein: CASSIRQGGTEAFF.

V and J are TRBV27 and TRBJ1-2; D is ambiguous. V lost 0 bases to trimming and J lost 2 bases, with 7 bases between them. The CDR3 runs to 14 residues. The germline CDR1 and CDR2 sequences are MNHEY and SMNVEV (reference sequence). This CDR3 is CASSLSSVNYGYTF. CDR3 sequence (DNA): TGTGCCAGCAGTTTATCGTCAGTCAACTATGGCTACACCTTC.

The genes are TRBV28 and TRBJ2-3, with 9 bases that match TRBD2. The CDR3 length is 17 residues. Trimming at V came to 1 base and at J to 2 bases, leaving 7 bases not matched to a gene. Per the germline V gene, CDR1 is MDHEN and CDR2 is SYDVKM. The CDR3 DNA reads as TGTGCCAGCAGTTTATTAAAGCGGGAGGTTTACACAGATACGCAGTATTTT. Protein sequence: CASSLLKREVYTDTQYF.

This sequence joins TRBV5-4 and TRBJ1-2; 7 bases map to TRBD1. This CDR3 comprises 15 residues. Germline CDR1 reads SGHNT; CDR2 reads YYREEE (reference sequence). Trimming removed 3 bases from V and 0 bases from J; junction bases left unmatched: 5. CDR3 loop: CASSSGQTPNYGYTF. The CDR3 DNA follows: TGTGCCAGCAGCTCGGGACAGACTCCTAACTATGGCTACACCTTC.

The gene calls are TRBV7-9 and TRBJ1-1; D call uncertain. CDR3 length: 13 amino acids. The V and J ends lost 6 bases and 3 bases respectively, with 11 bases between them. Germline values: CDR1 SEHNR, CDR2 FQNEAQ (reference sequence). The CDR3 is CASSSNFHTEAFF. CDR3 nucleotide sequence: TGTGCCAGCAGTTCCAATTTCCACACTGAAGCTTTCTTT.

The V call is TRBV5-6, the J call TRBJ2-5; 8 bases are shared with TRBD2. The CDR3 loop spans 15 amino acids. The junction had 7 bases not matched to a gene; V was cut back by 4 bases and J by 2 bases. The germline gives CDR1 SGHDT, CDR2 YYEEEE. CDR3 protein: CASSPSGYIQETQYF. In nucleotides, the CDR3 is TGTGCCAGCAGCCCTAGCGGGTATATACAAGAGACCCAGTACTTC. The complete variable domain, with remaining parts taken from reference TRBV5-6 and TRBJ2-5, reads DAGVTQSPTHLIKTRGQQVTLRCSPKSGHDTVSWYQQALGQGPQFIFQYYEEEERQRGNFPDRFSGHQFPNYSSELNVNALLLGDSALYLCASSPSGYIQETQYFGPGTRLLVL.

The rearrangement links TRBV27 to TRBJ2-7, with 9 bases aligning to TRBD2. The CDR3 runs to 16 residues. Per germline, CDR1 MNHEY and CDR2 SMNVEV (reference sequence). J was trimmed by 0 bases and V by 4 bases; bases with no gene match: 7. The CDR3 nucleotides are TGTGCCAGCAGTTCGGGGACTAGCCGGAGCTCCTACGAGCAGTACTTC. It specifies CASSSGTSRSSYEQYF.

The V and J genes are TRBV10-3 and TRBJ1-2; D remains ambiguous. The CDR3 runs 12 residues. The V end lost 8 bases, the J end lost 4 bases, and 11 bases lay between the germline ends. Per the germline V gene, CDR1 is ENHRY and CDR2 is SYGVKD. Here the CDR3 reads CAISLVGYGYTF. The CDR3 DNA follows: TGTGCCATCTCCCTAGTGGGCTATGGCTACACCTTC.

This chain joins TRBV7-2 and TRBJ2-1; 10 bases align to TRBD2. Trimming removed 5 bases from V and 7 bases from J; junction bases left unmatched: 8. CDR1 and CDR2 (germline): SGHTA, FQGNSA. CDR3 length: 15 residues. The CDR3, as DNA: TGTGCCAGCAGCGGGGCAGCGGGAGGGCGGAATGAGCAGTTCTTC. Its protein product is CASSGAAGGRNEQFF. Based on the CDR3 plus reference TRBV7-2 and TRBJ2-1, the full variable domain is GAGVSQSPSNKVTEKGKDVELRCDPISGHTALYWYRQSLGQGLEFLIYFQGNSAPDKSGLPSDRFSAERTGGSVSTLTIQRTQQEDSAVYLCASSGAAGGRNEQFFGPGTRLTVL.

The chain has TRBV5-1 and TRBJ2-5; D gene uncertain. V was cut by 2 bases and J by 5 bases, with 4 bases left in between. Germline V gene sequence: CDR1 SGHRS, CDR2 YFSETQ. There are 11 residues in the CDR3. The CDR3 DNA follows: TGCGCCAGCAGCTTTAGCGAGACCCAGTACTTC. Residues: CASSFSETQYF.

This chain joins TRBV4-2 and TRBJ2-3, with 13 bases fitting TRBD2. The length of the CDR3 is 16 residues. Per germline, CDR1 LGHNA and CDR2 YNFKEQ. The V gene end was trimmed by 2 bases and the J gene end by 10 bases; junction bases not matched to a gene: 9. The CDR3 loop is CASSQTWTSGSSPQYF. DNA for the CDR3: TGTGCCAGCAGCCAAACTTGGACTAGCGGGAGTAGTCCGCAGTATTTT.

V is TRBV7-9 and J is TRBJ2-7; D might be TRBD1 (5 bases). Per germline, CDR1 SEHNR and CDR2 FQNEAQ (reference sequence). The CDR3 extends over 13 amino acids. V was cut by 2 bases and J by 5 bases, with 10 bases left in between. This CDR3 reads CASSLIGRDEQYF. The DNA of the CDR3 is TGTGCCAGCAGCTTAATTGGCAGGGACGAGCAGTACTTC.

This rearrangement joins TRBV10-1 to TRBJ2-2; the match to TRBD2 covers 9 bases. With V trimmed by 2 bases and J by 4 bases, 5 bases remained unmatched. CDR3 length: 16 residues. Germline lookup yields CDR1 WNHNN and CDR2 SYGVQD (reference sequence). CDR3 sequence: CASSEEGGRVTGELFF. In DNA form, the CDR3 reads TGCGCCAGCAGTGAGGAGGGCGGGAGGGTCACCGGGGAGCTGTTTTTT.

The chain links TRBV5-1 to TRBJ2-5; D possibly corresponds to TRBD1 (5 bases). V dropped 5 bases and J dropped 2 bases, with 13 bases sitting between them. CDR1 and CDR2 (germline): SGHRS, YFSETQ. The CDR3 sequence is 14 residues long. CDR3 amino acids: CASRWAGQQETQYF. For the CDR3, the DNA is TGCGCCAGCAGGTGGGCAGGGCAGCAAGAGACCCAGTACTTC.

The J gene is TRBJ2-5, the V gene TRBV19; tentatively, D is TRBD2 (5 bases). Trimming took 6 bases from V and 2 from J, leaving 10 bases between them. CDR3 length: 13 amino acids. Per the germline V gene, CDR1 is LNHDA and CDR2 is SQIVND (reference sequence). The CDR3 nucleotides read TGTGCCAGTAGCGGGGTGGTGCAAGAGACCCAGTACTTC. Its protein product is CASSGVVQETQYF.

V and J are TRBV7-2 and TRBJ2-1; 9 positions agree with TRBD1. CDR1 and CDR2 (germline): SGHTA, FQGNSA. V dropped 1 base and J dropped 4; count of bases not matched to a gene: 2. CDR3 length: 15 residues. The CDR3 loop is CASSLVDRGYNEQFF. The DNA of the CDR3 is TGTGCCAGCAGCTTAGTGGACAGGGGTTACAATGAGCAGTTCTTC.

This clone has only one observation. This sequence joins TRBV7-3 and TRBJ2-2, with TRBD2 matching 10 bases. V was pared by 2 bases and J by 2 bases, with 8 bases of the junction left unmatched. The CDR3 spans 18 residues. Germline V gene data show CDR1 as SGHTA and CDR2 as FQGTGA. The CDR3 region has the DNA TGTGCCAGCAGCTTACGGGTCGCTAGCGGGGGAAACACCGGGGAGCTGTTTTTT. It codes for CASSLRVASGGNTGELFF.

The genes are TRBV10-3 and TRBJ1-2; possible D gene TRBD1, 6 bases. The CDR3 runs to 14 residues. Germline CDR1 reads ENHRY; CDR2 reads SYGVKD. Between the trimmed V and J ends, which lost 3 bases and 3 bases, there was a span of 11 bases. The chain's CDR3 is CAISDSGTHYGYTF. The CDR3 DNA reads TGTGCCATCAGTGACTCGGGGACACACTATGGCTACACCTTC.

J is TRBJ2-3 and V is TRBV4-1; D gene ambiguous. Germline values: CDR1 MGHRA, CDR2 YSYEKL. This CDR3 is built from 13 residues. V was trimmed by 1 base and J by 7 bases, leaving 9 bases between them. The CDR3 is CASSQGTANTQYF. CDR3 in DNA: TGCGCCAGCAGCCAAGGAACAGCTAATACGCAGTATTTT.